The clone carrying this T cell receptor (beta chain) showed up just a few times. What it binds is unknown. The CDR3 spans 16 residues. The V gene end was trimmed by 0 bases and the J gene end by 0 bases; junction bases not matched to a gene: 1. Germline CDR1 is MNHNS and CDR2 is SASEGT. The PCR ran on 60 Vbeta and 13 Jbeta primers. Sequencing was performed with immunoSEQ multiplex PCR; in TCRdb, only in-frame clones are kept and a portion is missing. The table lists roughly 160,000 clones, almost 85% of them singletons. Participants comprised healthy donors of bone marrow. The sample comes from a study of cytomegalovirus exposure and HLA in healthy donors. Study-wide results and caveats: Researchers reported in a later analysis that common viral pathogens appeared linked to several top clusters.

This chain connects TRBV6-1 to TRBJ2-4, with 8 nucleotides matching TRBD2. This TCR came from a boy aged 2-15 years in good health and CMV-seronegative. What was sequenced was PBMCs. CDR3 loop: CASSEALAGAKNIQYF. The CDR3 nucleotides read TGTGCCAGCAGTGAAGCGCTAGCGGGAGCCAAAAACATTCAGTACTTC.